Each of the 20 T cell receptor beta chains below was sequenced from the same sample in a study of cytomegalovirus exposure and HLA in healthy donors. The PCR had 60 Vbeta and 13 Jbeta primers. The method was immunoSEQ multiplex PCR; TCRdb's version includes in-frame clones alone and lacks a portion of them. Here the sample table reports some 130,000 clones. The sequencing input was PBMCs. Every receptor here comes from a woman aged 40 to 55 in good health and CMV-seropositive.

V and J are TRBV19 and TRBJ2-3; 10 nucleotides line up with TRBD2. The CDR3 covers 14 residues. V gave up 9 bases and J gave up 5 bases; unmatched junction bases: 8. Germline loops: CDR1 LNHDA, CDR2 SQIVND (reference sequence). The chain's CDR3 is CASALAGEGDTQYF. CDR3 coding DNA: TGTGCCAGCGCTCTAGCGGGAGAGGGAGATACGCAGTATTTT.

V and J are TRBV19 and TRBJ1-2; 8 nucleotides align to TRBD1. The V and J ends lost 3 bases and 8 bases, in that order; junction bases with no gene match: 8. Germline CDR1 LNHDA, CDR2 SQIVND (reference sequence). This CDR3 contains 14 residues. The DNA of the CDR3 is TGTGCCAGTAGTATGGTCTCCGGACAGGGAGGCTACACCTTC. Protein product: CASSMVSGQGGYTF.

The rearrangement joins TRBV7-2 to TRBJ2-1, with a weak D call TRBD2 (5 bases). Germline V gene data show CDR1 as SGHTA and CDR2 as FQGNSA. This CDR3 region has 14 residues. The V end lost 0 bases, the J end lost 6 bases, and 9 bases lay between the germline ends. The CDR3 sequence is CASSLAWGVNEQFF. The CDR3 bases are TGTGCCAGCAGCTTAGCGTGGGGAGTCAATGAGCAGTTCTTC.

The rearrangement joins TRBV4-3 to TRBJ2-7; 11 nucleotides line up with TRBD2. This CDR3 is 18 amino acids long. V gave up 0 bases and J gave up 2 bases; unmatched junction bases: 9. CDR1 and CDR2 from the germline V gene are LGHNA and YSLEER. The DNA for the CDR3 is TGCGCCAGCAGCCAAGATCGGGTCTCGGGACTAGCGGCCTACGAGCAGTACTTC. Its protein product is CASSQDRVSGLAAYEQYF.

The chain is built from TRBV18 and TRBJ1-2; no firm D call. V lost 0 bases and J lost 8, with 13 bases in between. Germline V lookup: CDR1 KGHSH, CDR2 LQKENI. The CDR3 spans 14 residues. DNA for the CDR3: TGTGCCAGCTCACCACCTGGAATACCACAGGGCTACACCTTC. It translates to CASSPPGIPQGYTF. The full variable domain, rest sourced from reference TRBV18 and TRBJ1-2, is NAGVMQNPRHLVRRRGQEARLRCSPMKGHSHVYWYRQLPEEGLKFMVYLQKENIIDESGMPKERFSAEFPKEGPSILRIQQVVRGDSAAYFCASSPPGIPQGYTFGSGTRLTVV.

The rearrangement joins TRBV6-1 to TRBJ2-7; 7 bases align to TRBD2. V lost 10 bases to trimming and J lost 3 bases; unmatched junction nucleotides: 9. Germline loops: CDR1 MNHNS, CDR2 SASEGT. The CDR3 is 13 residues long. CDR3 loop: CAISGTMFYEQYF. For the CDR3, the DNA is TGTGCCATCTCCGGGACTATGTTCTACGAGCAGTACTTC.

The chain uses TRBV27 and TRBJ2-4; 8 bases align to TRBD2. With 7 bases clipped from V and 0 bases from J, the junction kept 8 bases outside the gene matches. Germline lookup yields CDR1 MNHEY and CDR2 SMNVEV (reference sequence). The CDR3 contains 16 residues. CDR3 in DNA: TGTGCCAGCATGGGCGGGGGGCACCTAGCCAAAAACATTCAGTACTTC. Amino acids: CASMGGGHLAKNIQYF.

Note on this clone: Other DNA sequences in this sample translate to the same CDR3. The J gene is TRBJ2-2, the V gene TRBV7-9; tentatively, D is TRBD1 (6 bases). V was trimmed by 4 bases and J by 7 bases, leaving 7 bases between them. The germline V gene encodes CDR1 SEHNR and CDR2 FQNEAQ (reference sequence). This CDR3 has 12 residues. The CDR3: CASSSGVGELFF. CDR3 DNA: TGTGCCAGCAGCTCAGGGGTCGGGGAGCTGTTTTTT.

V and J are TRBV6-5 and TRBJ2-2, with TRBD2 identical over 8 bases. The CDR3 has 15 amino acids. Germline CDR1 MNHEY, CDR2 SVGAGI. The ends lost 6 bases at V and 7 bases at J; junction bases unmatched: 10. For the CDR3, the DNA is TGTGCCAGCAGCTGGACAGCGGGAGAGGTCGGGGAGCTGTTTTTT. Translation: CASSWTAGEVGELFF.

The rearrangement joins TRBV10-3 to TRBJ2-2; D is possibly TRBD2 (7 bases). From germline, CDR1 is ENHRY and CDR2 SYGVKD. V gave up 5 bases and J gave up 3 bases, with 16 bases separating them. The CDR3 runs to 16 residues. CDR3 in DNA: TGTGCCATCAGTAATTCATGGGAGGGGGACACCGGGGAGCTGTTTTTT. Translating it yields CAISNSWEGDTGELFF.

J is TRBJ2-1 and V is TRBV19; D is perhaps TRBD1 (7 bases). The V gene lost 11 bases and the J gene lost 1 base, with 21 bases spanning the gap. Germline V lookup: CDR1 LNHDA, CDR2 SQIVND (reference sequence). The CDR3 consists of 16 residues. CDR3 sequence reads: CAALQGGAGSYNEQFF. CDR3 sequence (DNA): TGTGCCGCCCTTCAGGGGGGAGCGGGTTCCTACAATGAGCAGTTCTTC.

In regard to this clone: The same CDR3 arises from other DNA sequences in this sample as well. The gene calls are TRBV27 and TRBJ2-1; no firm D call. V was trimmed by 6 bases and J by 0 bases, leaving 9 bases between them. CDR3 length: 14 amino acids. Germline CDR1 is MNHEY and CDR2 is SMNVEV (reference sequence). The DNA of the CDR3 is TGTGCCAGCAGCCGTTTGAGCTCCTACAATGAGCAGTTCTTC. Translated: CASSRLSSYNEQFF.

This chain connects TRBV6-5 to TRBJ1-5, with D unclear. Germline-derived CDR1 and CDR2 are MNHEY and SVGAGI. Trimming pared 5 bases from V and 0 bases from J, leaving 11 bases between. The CDR3 is made up of 15 amino acids. CDR3 nucleotide sequence: TGTGCCAGCAGTCCCCGACTGATTAGCAATCAGCCCCAGCATTTT. Residues: CASSPRLISNQPQHF.

The chain links TRBV27 to TRBJ1-1; 11 bases map to TRBD1. The CDR3 loop spans 11 amino acids. The V segment lost 11 bases and the J segment 8 bases; nucleotides outside the gene matches: 4. CDR1 and CDR2 (germline): MNHEY, SMNVEV (reference sequence). This CDR3 reads CADRDRGEAFF. The CDR3 coding sequence is TGTGCCGACCGGGACAGGGGGGAAGCTTTCTTT.

This chain uses TRBV5-1 with TRBJ1-1; D is uncertain. Germline-derived CDR1 and CDR2 are SGHRS and YFSETQ. The V and J ends lost 0 bases and 5 bases respectively, with 11 bases between them. The CDR3 consists of 14 residues. The CDR3 DNA sequence: TGCGCCAGCAGCTTGGTCACCTCGGGAACTGAAGCTTTCTTT. Translation: CASSLVTSGTEAFF.

The rearrangement uses TRBV27 and TRBJ2-7, with 8 bases identical to TRBD1. Unmatched junction bases numbered 3, after V lost 4 bases and J lost 1 base. Germline assignment: CDR1 MNHEY and CDR2 SMNVEV (reference sequence). The length of the CDR3 is 14 residues. The CDR3 sequence: CASSYGTGSYEQYF. DNA for the CDR3: TGTGCCAGCAGTTACGGGACAGGTTCCTACGAGCAGTACTTC.

The gene calls are TRBV7-9 and TRBJ1-1, with D hard to call. Germline loops: CDR1 SEHNR, CDR2 FQNEAQ (reference sequence). Trimming removed 1 base from V and 1 base from J, with 7 bases in between. This CDR3 spans 14 amino acids. The CDR3 bases are TGTGCCAGCAGCTTAGACATAGCGAACACTGAAGCTTTCTTT. Translation gives CASSLDIANTEAFF.

CDR3 DNA: TGTGCCAGTAGTATGCCCTCAGGGTTCGACTATGGCTACACCTTC. It yields the protein CASSMPSGFDYGYTF. The chain combines TRBV19 with TRBJ1-2, with D possibly matching TRBD1 (5 bases). Trimming took 3 bases from V and 3 from J, leaving 14 bases between them. Germline V gives CDR1 LNHDA, CDR2 SQIVND (reference sequence). The CDR3 has 15 amino acids. The full variable domain, completed using reference TRBV19 and TRBJ1-2, is DGGITQSPKYLFRKEGQNVTLSCEQNLNHDAMYWYRQDPGQGLRLIYYSQIVNDFQKGDIAEGYSVSREKKESFPLTVTSAQKNPTAFYLCASSMPSGFDYGYTFGSGTRLTVV.

The chain joins TRBV19 to TRBJ1-1; unclear D gene. This CDR3 is built from 14 residues. CDR1 and CDR2 from the germline V gene are LNHDA and SQIVND (reference sequence). Trimming removed 6 bases at V and 1 base at J, with 12 bases between. CDR3 amino acids: CASSPTITNTEAFF. The DNA of the CDR3 is TGTGCCAGTAGCCCTACCATCACGAACACTGAAGCTTTCTTT.

The chain has TRBV18 and TRBJ1-2; D gene ambiguous. Germline values: CDR1 KGHSH, CDR2 LQKENI. The ends were cut back, 1 base at V and 0 bases at J, with 6 bases in the middle. This CDR3 comprises 14 residues. The CDR3 spells CASSPLVANYGYTF. The CDR3 DNA sequence: TGTGCCAGCTCACCACTGGTAGCTAACTATGGCTACACCTTC. Based on the CDR3 plus reference TRBV18 and TRBJ1-2, the full variable domain is NAGVMQNPRHLVRRRGQEARLRCSPMKGHSHVYWYRQLPEEGLKFMVYLQKENIIDESGMPKERFSAEFPKEGPSILRIQQVVRGDSAAYFCASSPLVANYGYTFGSGTRLTVV.